The 19 T cell receptor beta chains below were found in one sample sequenced in a study of blood T cell repertoires in COVID-19. The table came from immunoSEQ multiplex PCR; TCRdb's copy has only in-frame clones and leaves some out. The data show fewer than 200,000 clones, 85% to 95% seen once. Input material: peripheral blood. The receptor source for this set is a woman aged 50 to 65 with acute or convalescent COVID-19.

The chain joins TRBV5-6 to TRBJ2-4; weak D call: TRBD2 (6 bases). This CDR3 has 15 amino acids. V lost 6 bases, J lost 8 bases, and 21 bases lay in between. CDR1 is SGHDT and CDR2 is YYEEEE in the germline V gene. CDR3 in DNA: TGTGCCAGCACCGGGGCGGGGCAATGGAAGGACATTCAGTACTTC. Translated: CASTGAGQWKDIQYF.

The V gene is TRBV5-6, the J gene TRBJ2-1; 10 bases are a match to TRBD1. The V and J ends lost 0 bases and 6 bases, in that order; junction bases with no gene match: 0. The CDR3 spans 14 residues. Germline CDR1 reads SGHDT; CDR2 reads YYEEEE. CDR3 sequence reads: CASSLGQGANEQFF. CDR3 bases: TGTGCCAGCAGCTTGGGACAGGGGGCCAATGAGCAGTTCTTC.

This clone was seen a single time. This sequence joins TRBV5-1 and TRBJ2-5; 11 bases map to TRBD1. The CDR3 is made up of 16 amino acids. Germline values: CDR1 SGHRS, CDR2 YFSETQ. The trim removed 4 bases at V and 2 bases at J, leaving 7 bases unmatched. The CDR3 here is CASSRGQGESQETQYF. In DNA form, the CDR3 reads TGCGCCAGCAGCAGGGGACAGGGGGAATCACAAGAGACCCAGTACTTC.

The rearrangement links TRBV7-2 to TRBJ2-7; 9 bases map to TRBD2. After removal of 3 bases from V and 2 bases from J, the junction contained 2 bases not matched to a gene. The V gene's germline CDR1 is SGHTA and CDR2 FQGNSA. The CDR3 spans 14 residues. This chain's CDR3 is CASSFSGGAYEQYF. The DNA of the CDR3 is TGTGCCAGCAGCTTTAGCGGGGGAGCCTACGAGCAGTACTTC.

V gene TRBV4-1 combines with J gene TRBJ1-5; a weak D match, TRBD1 (5 bases). Germline assignment: CDR1 MGHRA and CDR2 YSYEKL. The CDR3 contains 17 residues. Trimming cost V 3 bases and J 2 bases, with 17 bases left between them. CDR3 region: CASSQALWGVGNQPQHF. CDR3 coding DNA: TGCGCCAGCAGCCAGGCCCTCTGGGGCGTTGGCAATCAGCCCCAGCATTTT.

V and J are TRBV28 and TRBJ1-4; a weak D match, TRBD1 (5 bases). V gave up 3 bases and J gave up 6 bases, with 11 bases separating them. CDR1 MDHEN and CDR2 SYDVKM come from the germline V gene. The CDR3 covers 14 residues. Written as DNA, the CDR3 is TGTGCCAGCAGTTTTCAGGGTCGGGATGAAAAACTGTTTTTT. It specifies CASSFQGRDEKLFF.

This clone was seen once. The chain couples TRBV11-2 to TRBJ2-7; D is possibly TRBD2 (5 bases). Between the trimmed V and J ends, which lost 6 bases and 4 bases, there was a span of 10 bases. Germline loops: CDR1 SGHAT, CDR2 FQNNGV. The CDR3 length is 12 residues. This CDR3 is CASSSGIYEQYF. CDR3 nucleotides: TGTGCCAGCAGTTCGGGAATTTACGAGCAGTACTTC.

The chain links TRBV11-2 to TRBJ1-5, with D uncertain. V was cut by 5 bases and J by 2 bases, with 10 bases left in between. Germline lookup yields CDR1 SGHAT and CDR2 FQNNGV. This CDR3 is 14 amino acids long. The chain's CDR3 is CASSLPGGNQPQHF. The CDR3 nucleotides read TGTGCCAGCAGCCTCCCCGGGGGCAATCAGCCCCAGCATTTT. The full variable domain, its missing parts supplied by reference TRBV11-2 and TRBJ1-5, is EAGVAQSPRYKIIEKRQSVAFWCNPISGHATLYWYQQILGQGPKLLIQFQNNGVVDDSQLPKDRFSAERLKGVDSTLKIQPAKLEDSAVYLCASSLPGGNQPQHFGDGTRLSIL.

The V call is TRBV6-5, the J call TRBJ2-2; 7 bases match TRBD1. The CDR3 has 16 amino acids. Germline CDR1 reads MNHEY; CDR2 reads SVGAGI. Trimming removed 1 base from V and 5 bases from J; junction bases left unmatched: 7. CDR3 residues: CASSYLGQIQTGELFF. The DNA for the CDR3 is TGTGCCAGCAGTTACTTGGGACAGATACAAACCGGGGAGCTGTTTTTT.

J is TRBJ1-2 and V is TRBV28; D perhaps matches TRBD1 (6 bases). This CDR3 has 17 residues. Germline CDR1 is MDHEN and CDR2 is SYDVKM. Trimming left V 9 bases short and J 5 bases short, with 28 bases between. CDR3: CASGEAGHPQAQYGYTF. DNA for the CDR3: TGTGCCAGTGGGGAAGCGGGACACCCTCAGGCGCAGTATGGCTACACCTTC.

The V and J genes are TRBV4-3 and TRBJ1-1; no clear D gene. V was clipped by 0 bases and J by 0 bases, with 14 bases between them. Germline V CDR1 and CDR2: LGHNA, YSLEER. The CDR3 has 17 amino acids. CDR3: CASSQDISQYMNTEAFF. The DNA of the CDR3 is TGCGCCAGCAGCCAAGATATCTCTCAGTACATGAACACTGAAGCTTTCTTT.

CDR3 region: CASSLGGRGSGEQYF. The CDR3 DNA sequence: TGTGCCAGCAGCTTAGGTGGGAGGGGGTCTGGTGAGCAGTACTTC. The chain links TRBV7-2 to TRBJ2-7; a weak D match, TRBD2 (7 bases). The germline V gene encodes CDR1 SGHTA and CDR2 FQGNSA. The CDR3 runs 15 residues. V was pared by 1 base and J by 7 bases, with 17 bases between.

The chain uses TRBV19 and TRBJ1-2, with D unresolved. Germline V lookup: CDR1 LNHDA, CDR2 SQIVND (reference sequence). V was shortened by 3 bases and J by 8 bases, with 13 bases between the two germline ends. This CDR3 is 13 amino acids long. The CDR3 loop is CASSMERVLGYTF. The CDR3 DNA reads as TGTGCCAGTAGTATGGAGAGGGTACTGGGCTACACCTTC.

The chain links TRBV7-9 to TRBJ2-7; tentative D call: TRBD1 (6 bases). The CDR3 consists of 13 residues. CDR1 SEHNR and CDR2 FQNEAQ come from the germline V gene (reference sequence). The ends were cut back, 3 bases at V and 1 base at J, with 7 bases in the middle. The CDR3 bases are TGTGCCAGCAGCTTTCAGGGGTCCTACGAGCAGTACTTC. Translation gives CASSFQGSYEQYF.

The chain employs TRBV9 and TRBJ1-4, with a tentative D call TRBD1 (5 bases). V was trimmed by 0 bases and J by 0 bases, leaving 9 bases between them. CDR1 SGDLS and CDR2 YYNGEE come from the germline V gene. The CDR3 runs 16 residues. The CDR3 bases are TGTGCCAGCAGCGTAGGGGGCGGGGCAACTAATGAAAAACTGTTTTTT. Translated, it gives CASSVGGGATNEKLFF.

The V call is TRBV27, the J call TRBJ2-7; 9 bases agree with TRBD1. The ends lost 4 bases at V and 2 bases at J; junction bases unmatched: 3. The CDR3 extends over 14 amino acids. Germline V gives CDR1 MNHEY, CDR2 SMNVEV (reference sequence). The CDR3 DNA follows: TGTGCCAGCAGTTCCGACAGGGGGACCTACGAGCAGTACTTC. This sequence encodes CASSSDRGTYEQYF.

A single count supports this clone. Germline and junction disagree at one end, which may indicate a read error. The chain joins TRBV7-2 to TRBJ2-7, with D unresolved. The CDR3 spans 12 residues. Germline V CDR1 and CDR2: SGHTA, FQGNSA. Here the CDR3 DNA reads TGTGCCAGCAGCTTAGATGGCTTTGACTGCTTTTTC. Residues: CASSLDGFDCFF.

J is TRBJ2-5 and V is TRBV9, with D perhaps TRBD1 (5 bases). The germline V gene has CDR1 SGDLS and CDR2 YYNGEE. This CDR3 is built from 14 residues. V gave up 0 bases and J gave up 3 bases, with 9 bases separating them. The DNA for the CDR3 is TGTGCCAGCAGCGTAGGGGGCGAAGAAGAGACCCAGTACTTC. This codes for CASSVGGEEETQYF.

The chain recombines TRBV28 with TRBJ1-6, with TRBD1 as a possible D gene (6 bases). V lost 6 bases to trimming and J lost 7 bases, with 13 bases between them. Germline V CDR1 and CDR2: MDHEN, SYDVKM. CDR3 length: 14 amino acids. This CDR3 reads CASSLDSKNSPLHF. Written as DNA, the CDR3 is TGTGCCAGCAGCCTGGACAGTAAGAATTCACCCCTCCACTTT.